These 23 T cell receptor beta chains share one sample of origin, sequenced in a study of blood T cell repertoires in COVID-19. Profiled with immunoSEQ multiplex PCR; TCRdb holds only in-frame clones, not every one. Of about 400,000 clones listed, under 90% are singletons. The sample taken for sequencing was PBMCs or T cells enriched from blood (not recorded which). These receptors originate from a woman in her thirties who had recovered from COVID-19.

The gene calls are TRBV29-1 and TRBJ1-6; TRBD1 matches 9 bases. CDR1 and CDR2 from the germline V gene are SQVTM and ANQGSEA. CDR3 length: 13 residues. After removal of 8 bases from V and 5 bases from J, the junction contained 4 bases not matched to a gene. The CDR3 here is CSFRDRDNSPLHF. The CDR3 nucleotides read TGCAGCTTCCGGGACAGGGATAATTCACCCCTCCACTTT.

This clone was detected only a few times. J is TRBJ1-6 and V is TRBV6-5, with D maybe TRBD1 (5 bases). Germline V gene sequence: CDR1 MNHEY, CDR2 SVGAGI. Deletions cut 8 bases from V and 8 bases from J, with 13 bases between. The CDR3 loop spans 13 amino acids. DNA of the CDR3: TGTGCCAGCGAGGGCGGGGGGGATTCACCCCTCCACTTT. This encodes CASEGGGDSPLHF.

V gene TRBV19 combines with J gene TRBJ1-5, with D hard to call. This CDR3 has 14 residues. The V gene's germline CDR1 is LNHDA and CDR2 SQIVND (reference sequence). With 11 bases removed from V and 3 bases from J, the gap between germline ends came to 17 bases. Here the CDR3 DNA reads TGTGCCGCCTCCCCAGGCAGAAACAATCAGCCCCAGCATTTT. Protein product: CAASPGRNNQPQHF.

The chain has TRBV24-1 and TRBJ2-1; 8 positions match TRBD1. Germline V gene lookup returns CDR1 KGHDR and CDR2 SFDVKD. The length of the CDR3 is 16 residues. V trimming: 2 bases; J trimming: 3 bases; junction bases outside the gene matches: 5. For the CDR3, the DNA is TGTGCCACCAGTGATTCCCGGACAGGGCTCTACAATGAGCAGTTCTTC. Protein sequence: CATSDSRTGLYNEQFF.

The chain joins TRBV6-5 to TRBJ1-5, with TRBD1 matching over 8 bases. V lost 2 bases and J lost 4; bases outside the gene matches: 7. This CDR3 spans 16 amino acids. CDR1 and CDR2 (germline): MNHEY, SVGAGI. The CDR3 spells CASSYGPGGANQPQHF. Written as DNA, the CDR3 is TGTGCCAGCAGTTACGGCCCAGGGGGCGCGAATCAGCCCCAGCATTTT.

The sample holds one count of this clone. V usage is TRBV9 and J usage is TRBJ2-7; 8 bases align to TRBD1. The CDR3 length is 16 residues. CDR1 is SGDLS, CDR2 YYNGEE, per germline. The trim removed 0 bases at V and 4 bases at J, leaving 9 bases unmatched. CDR3 region: CASSVGAGGIVYEQYF. The CDR3 region has the DNA TGTGCCAGCAGCGTAGGGGCAGGGGGCATCGTTTACGAGCAGTACTTC.

The J gene is TRBJ1-2, the V gene TRBV9, with TRBD1 as a possible D gene (5 bases). In germline, CDR1 is SGDLS, CDR2 YYNGEE. The CDR3 has 18 amino acids. V was cut by 4 bases and J by 3 bases, with 25 bases left in between. CDR3 DNA: TGTGCCAGCAGCACCGGACGACAAGGGAGGGACTCTCACTATGGCTACACCTTC. Translation: CASSTGRQGRDSHYGYTF.

This chain uses TRBV5-5 with TRBJ1-5; D remains unclear. Trimming removed 4 bases at V and 7 bases at J, with 12 bases between. The CDR3 contains 13 residues. The germline CDR1 and CDR2 sequences are SGHKS and YYEKEE (reference sequence). The CDR3 loop is CASSLNPGQPQHF. DNA of the CDR3: TGTGCCAGCAGCCTCAACCCCGGGCAGCCCCAGCATTTT.

V and J are TRBV7-9 and TRBJ1-1, with D possibly matching TRBD1 (5 bases). V was cut by 2 bases and J by 1 base, with 8 bases left in between. The CDR3 runs 14 residues. The V gene's germline CDR1 is SEHNR and CDR2 FQNEAQ (reference sequence). CDR3 sequence (DNA): TGTGCCAGCAGCTTAACCCAGGGGAACACTGAAGCTTTCTTT. Protein: CASSLTQGNTEAFF.

The rearrangement uses TRBV11-2 and TRBJ2-3, with D maybe TRBD2 (7 bases). CDR1 is SGHAT, CDR2 FQNNGV, per germline. Trimming cost V 5 bases and J 4 bases, with 10 bases left between them. There are 13 residues in the CDR3. CDR3 sequence (DNA): TGTGCCAGCAGCCGGGGGGCAGCAGATACGCAGTATTTT. It encodes CASSRGAADTQYF.

This clone was recorded once. The rearrangement joins TRBV6-5 to TRBJ2-1; 9 nucleotides align to TRBD2. This CDR3 has 15 amino acids. Germline V gene data show CDR1 as MNHEY and CDR2 as SVGAGI. The J segment lost 9 bases and the V segment lost 6 bases, leaving 12 bases of the junction unmatched. The CDR3 region has the DNA TGTGCCAGCAGACCAATCGGCGGGGGGGCGAGTGAGCAGTTCTTC. Its translation: CASRPIGGGASEQFF.

The chain couples TRBV9 to TRBJ2-1, with D uncertain. The CDR3 length is 15 residues. Trimming removed 4 bases from V and 5 bases from J, with 16 bases in between. Germline CDR1 is SGDLS and CDR2 is YYNGEE. CDR3 DNA: TGTGCCAGCAGCCCTCTTGCCTCCCGGGACAATGAGCAGTTCTTC. Its protein is CASSPLASRDNEQFF.

This clone was observed a single time. The chain carries TRBV29-1 and TRBJ2-7; 7 bases are a match to TRBD1. This CDR3 spans 14 amino acids. After removal of 7 bases from V and 1 base from J, the junction contained 10 bases not matched to a gene. Looked up from germline, CDR1 is SQVTM and CDR2 is ANQGSEA. The CDR3 reads CSAQTPTGSYEQYF. The CDR3, as DNA: TGCAGCGCTCAAACCCCGACAGGGTCCTACGAGCAGTACTTC.

The chain carries TRBV7-8 and TRBJ1-2; 9 bases fit TRBD1. Germline V gene lookup returns CDR1 SGHVS and CDR2 FQNEAQ. CDR3 length: 18 amino acids. V was clipped by 3 bases and J by 0 bases; unmatched bases: 11. The CDR3 sequence: CASSLSPGQGGSNYGYTF. As DNA, the CDR3 is TGTGCCAGCAGCTTGTCTCCGGGACAGGGAGGTTCTAACTATGGCTACACCTTC.

The rearrangement uses TRBV14 and TRBJ1-2, with a tentative D call TRBD1 (6 bases). The germline gives CDR1 SGHDN, CDR2 FVKESK. V lost 4 bases and J lost 6, with 15 bases in between. The CDR3 contains 14 residues. CDR3 in amino acids: CASSRAGGLHGYTF. CDR3 bases: TGTGCCAGCAGCCGAGCCGGGGGGCTTCATGGCTACACCTTC. Full variable domain (outside the CDR3, taken from reference TRBV14 and TRBJ1-2): EAGVTQFPSHSVIEKGQTVTLRCDPISGHDNLYWYRRVMGKEIKFLLHFVKESKQDESGMPNNRFLAERTGGTYSTLKVQPAELEDSGVYFCASSRAGGLHGYTFGSGTRLTVV.

CDR3 sequence: CASSEDYDLGGEGNQPQHF. In nucleotides, the CDR3 is TGTGCCAGCAGTGAAGATTACGACCTGGGGGGGGAAGGCAATCAGCCCCAGCATTTT. The chain is built from TRBV6-1 and TRBJ1-5; tentative D call: TRBD1 (5 bases). The germline gives CDR1 MNHNS, CDR2 SASEGT. This CDR3 is 19 amino acids long. Trimming cost V 1 base and J 2 bases, with 21 bases left between them.

This clone has a handful of counts. The chain employs TRBV9 and TRBJ2-7; D is possibly TRBD1 (6 bases). The V and J ends lost 2 bases and 10 bases respectively, with 16 bases between them. This CDR3 has 13 residues. Germline CDR1 is SGDLS and CDR2 is YYNGEE. The CDR3, as DNA: TGTGCCAGCAGCGTGGGGGCGCAGGACCGCCAGTACTTC. Encoded protein: CASSVGAQDRQYF.

The gene calls are TRBV4-1 and TRBJ2-2, with D possibly being TRBD1 (5 bases). The CDR3 is 16 amino acids. The germline V and J ends were trimmed by 0 bases and 2 bases, with 10 bases remaining between them. Germline V gene lookup returns CDR1 MGHRA and CDR2 YSYEKL. Written as DNA, the CDR3 is TGCGCCAGCAGCCAAGAACAGGAAACCAACACCGGGGAGCTGTTTTTT. This translates into CASSQEQETNTGELFF.

This clone was observed a few times. The chain recombines TRBV19 with TRBJ1-1; TRBD1 is a possible D gene (6 bases). V shed 3 bases and J shed 3 bases, with 14 bases lying between them. The germline gives CDR1 LNHDA, CDR2 SQIVND (reference sequence). The CDR3 runs 15 residues. The CDR3 DNA reads as TGTGCCAGTAGTATTAGTTTCCAGGGGTACACTGAAGCTTTCTTT. As protein: CASSISFQGYTEAFF.

The genes are TRBV12-3 or TRBV12-4 and TRBJ1-4, with D tentatively TRBD1 (6 bases). V gave up 3 bases and J gave up 12 bases, with 14 bases separating them. This CDR3 region has 13 residues. This CDR3 reads CASSLETHRELFF. The DNA for the CDR3 is TGTGCCAGCAGTTTGGAGACCCACAGGGAACTGTTTTTT.

This clone was picked up one time. The chain joins TRBV6-1 to TRBJ2-3; 12 bases map to TRBD2. V shed 4 bases, J shed 2 bases, and the junction held 4 bases outside the gene matches. In germline, CDR1 is MNHNS, CDR2 SASEGT. The CDR3 spans 16 residues. Here the CDR3 reads CASSATSGGITDTQYF. The CDR3 nucleotides are TGTGCCAGCAGTGCCACTAGCGGGGGGATCACAGATACGCAGTATTTT.

The V call is TRBV4-1, the J call TRBJ2-2, with 9 bases fitting TRBD2. Germline V gene lookup returns CDR1 MGHRA and CDR2 YSYEKL. The J segment lost 3 bases and the V segment lost 4 bases, leaving 12 bases of the junction unmatched. The CDR3 is 18 amino acids. This CDR3 reads CASSLRSRGRAYTGELFF. The CDR3 nucleotides read TGCGCCAGCAGCCTGAGGTCGCGCGGGAGGGCCTACACCGGGGAGCTGTTTTTT.

The J gene is TRBJ1-1, the V gene TRBV25-1; D is undetermined. The CDR3 loop spans 14 amino acids. V shed 1 base and J shed 4 bases, with 10 bases lying between them. CDR1 and CDR2 from the germline V gene are MGHDK and SYGVNS. The DNA of the CDR3 is TGTGCCAGCAGTGAATCCCCACAAACCACTGAAGCTTTCTTT. It translates to CASSESPQTTEAFF.